The T cell receptor beta chain under discussion was sequenced for a study of blood T cell repertoires in COVID-19. Study in general: The United States, Italy and Spain were the sources of the acute and convalescent COVID-19 samples. PBMCs, B-cell-depleted T cells, or T cells were the source of the cDNA or gDNA that made up the material.

Germline CDR1 reads SGHVS; CDR2 reads FQNEAQ. With 0 bases removed from V and 2 bases from J, the gap between germline ends came to 7 bases. CDR3 length equals 14 residues. In the study's own analysis: Reference gene primer amplification in the assay estimated nucleated cell counts. Measured with immunoSEQ multiplex PCR; TCRdb has only the in-frame clones, and not every one. V and J calls and clone size are those listed in that table; D and trimming were worked out from the DNA. The sample includes some 130,000 clones, 85% of them seen just once. The chain uses TRBV7-8 and TRBJ1-1; TRBD1 might be the D (5 bases). The sequence was collected from a man older than 75 with acute or convalescent COVID-19. Sequencing input: peripheral blood. The CDR3 is CASSLAGQNTEAFF. For the CDR3, the DNA is TGTGCCAGCAGCTTAGCGGGGCAAAACACTGAAGCTTTCTTT. Together with reference TRBV7-8 and TRBJ1-1, the CDR3 gives the full variable domain: GAGVSQSPRYKVAKRGQDVALRCDPISGHVSLFWYQQALGQGPEFLTYFQNEAQLDKSGLPSDRFFAERPEGSVSTLKIQRTQQEDSAVYLCASSLAGQNTEAFFGQGTRLTVV.